This is a list of T cell receptor beta chains from one sample in a study of radiotherapy plus CTLA-4 blockade in lung cancer. Data came from immunoSEQ multiplex PCR; TCRdb stores just in-frame clones and leaves some out. The table lists approximately 50,000 clones, around four fifths of them singletons, with roughly 6.7% in the top ten. The sample here was peripheral blood, taken from a patient treated with radiotherapy plus ipilimumab. These receptors came from a human donor with non-small cell lung cancer whose response to radiotherapy plus ipilimumab could not be evaluated. Both conserved end residues are trimmed from each CDR3. The D gene is left open where the match is weak.

V | D | CDR3
TRBV7-2 | TRBD1 | ASSPTGAYEQY
TRBV7-6 | TRBD2 | ASSFTSGGGETQY
TRBV5-1 | - | ASSLEAQGTYNEQF
TRBV5-5 | TRBD2 | ASSLGLAGGLGYNEQF
TRBV28 | - | ASSSESSGRYGYT
TRBV14 | - | ASSQVPGELF
TRBV19 | - | ASSIAAGIQETQY
TRBV6-1 | TRBD1 | ASQRQGDTGELF
TRBV7-9 | - | ASSSTVPGDEKLF
TRBV28 | - | ASSFTEFAGQNNEQF
TRBV28 | - | ARRDLDGSQY
TRBV7-2 | TRBD2 | ASSFSGPQETQY
TRBV7-9 | TRBD1 | ASSFSDRGGEQY
TRBV5-1 | - | ASSLGGGQSYGYT
TRBV2 | - | ASRARLGGNTEAF
TRBV18 | - | ASSPPDSPQGGYT
TRBV5-5 | TRBD1 | ASSRDRGHGTQY
TRBV12-1 | - | ASSQETRDPITSSTDTQY
TRBV5-1 | - | ASSQMRVGPMNTEAF
TRBV9 | TRBD2 | ASSGASGLTGELF
TRBV11-2 | TRBD1 | ASSYGQGLPDTQY
TRBV19 | TRBD2 | ASGDGGWNEQY
TRBV4-1 | TRBD2 | ASSQDWGGGVEQF